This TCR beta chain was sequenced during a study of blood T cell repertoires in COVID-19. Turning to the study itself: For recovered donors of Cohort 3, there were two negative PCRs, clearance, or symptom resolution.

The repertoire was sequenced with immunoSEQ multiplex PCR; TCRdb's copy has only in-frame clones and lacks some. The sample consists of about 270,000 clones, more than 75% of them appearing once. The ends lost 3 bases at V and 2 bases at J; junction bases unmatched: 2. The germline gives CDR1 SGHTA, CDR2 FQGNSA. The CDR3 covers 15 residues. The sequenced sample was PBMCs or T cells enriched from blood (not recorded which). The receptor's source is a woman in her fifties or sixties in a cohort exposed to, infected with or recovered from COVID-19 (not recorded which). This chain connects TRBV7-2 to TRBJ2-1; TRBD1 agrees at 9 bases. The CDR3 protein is CASSLRQGAYNEQFF. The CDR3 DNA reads TGTGCCAGCAGCTTGCGACAGGGGGCCTACAATGAGCAGTTCTTC.